Given below is one T cell receptor beta chain in context. This clone was found a few times. Its antigen remains undetermined. No clone much larger than this one lies a single base away; base qualities are absent. The trial excluded patients who had a history of autoimmune disease or who were on systemic immunosuppression. Peripheral blood for TCR sequencing was collected from all dose cohorts at baseline, on cycle 4 day 1, and on cycle 7 day 1. Samples were obtained from an open-label, multicenter, first-in-human phase I dose-escalation trial of ivuxolimab. Adults with locally advanced or metastatic head and neck squamous cell, hepatocellular, melanoma or renal cell carcinoma were enrolled in the trial. Before TCR sequencing, CD4+ and CD8+ T cells were separately sorted from peripheral blood. The sample is drawn from a study of OX40 agonist ivuxolimab in advanced cancers. About the investigation overall: Ivuxolimab was a fully human IgG2 agonistic monoclonal antibody targeting the costimulatory receptor OX40 (CD134). Intravenous ivuxolimab was administered to patients every 2 weeks at six dose levels: 0.01, 0.1, 0.3, 1.5, 3 and 10 mg/kg. Among the roughly 50 dose-escalation patients, around 20 had hepatocellular carcinoma, roughly 15 melanoma, 9 renal cell carcinoma and 9 head and neck cancer. In the dose-escalation cohort, 82.7% of patients were male, and the mean age was roughly 60 years, with a range of about 23 to 90. Prior anti-PD-1, anti-PD-L1 or anti-CTLA-4 therapy was permitted, and checkpoint inhibitors had been received by 30% to 40% of dose-escalation patients. Three dose-escalation patients achieved partial responses, one with hepatocellular carcinoma and two with cutaneous melanoma. Peripheral TCRbeta sequencing was intended to test whether TCR sequence diversity was altered and clonal T-cell expansion was caused by ivuxolimab. The paper covers the monotherapy dose-escalation part of the phase I ivuxolimab trial, which included N = 52 patients. The paper as a whole reports these results and caveats: Partial responders in the 0.1-3.0 mg/kg groups had among the lowest normalized peripheral clonal expansion, especially among CD8+ T cells. Low levels of normalized T-cell clonal expansion were also seen in some patients who did not respond. Which antigens the clonally expanded peripheral T cells were specific for was not determined. On average, CD8+ T cells showed more expanded clones than CD4+ T cells after ivuxolimab. At doses of 0.1 to 3.0 mg/kg, clonal expansion of both CD4+ and CD8+ T cells in blood was seen between baseline and week 6.

Inclusive of the bounding cysteine and phenylalanine, the CDR3 is 14 residues long. CDR3 DNA only is kept here, 42 bases in frame from base 1. Relative to germline, V is 5 bases shorter and J is 8 bases shorter, with 16 bases between their ends. From the germline V gene (reference sequence), CDR1 is LNHDA and CDR2 is SQIVND. To sequence the TCRbeta CDR3 region, genomic DNA was isolated from the sorted cells. The immunoSEQ Assay was used for sequencing of TCRbeta CDR3 regions. As stored in TCRdb, this immuneACCESS dataset retains in-frame rearrangements with V and J assigned. A fraction of the clones does not appear; measured against another copy, unresolved V genes explain less than half of the discrepancy, and the remainder lacks a known reason. The sample yields fewer than 100,000 clones; about nine tenths were counted once. The ten top clones hold just over 0.75% of the sample.

The source is an adult with an advanced solid tumor such as melanoma, head and neck, liver or kidney cancer. The sample was CD4+ or CD8+ T cells sorted from blood, taken in a trial of the OX40 agonist ivuxolimab. The chain links TRBV19 with TRBJ2-1, and possibly TRBD1, on 5 matching bases. Here the CDR3 is given as CASSLRQRPHEQFF. The base sequence is TGTGCCAGTAGTCTTCGACAGAGGCCCCATGAGCAGTTCTTC.